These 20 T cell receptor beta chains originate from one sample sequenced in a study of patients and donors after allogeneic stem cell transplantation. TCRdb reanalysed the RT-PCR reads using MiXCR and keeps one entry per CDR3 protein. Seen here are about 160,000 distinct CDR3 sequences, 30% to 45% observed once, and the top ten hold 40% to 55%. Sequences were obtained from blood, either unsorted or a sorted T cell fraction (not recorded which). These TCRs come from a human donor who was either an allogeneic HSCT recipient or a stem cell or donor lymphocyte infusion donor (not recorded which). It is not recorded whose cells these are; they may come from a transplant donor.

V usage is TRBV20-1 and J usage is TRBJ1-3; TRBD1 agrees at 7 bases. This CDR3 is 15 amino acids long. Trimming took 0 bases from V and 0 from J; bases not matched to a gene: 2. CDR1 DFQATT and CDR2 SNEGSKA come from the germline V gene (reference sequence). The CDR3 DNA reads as TGCAGTGCTAGAGAGGACAGGCACTCTGGAAACACCATATATTTT. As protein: CSAREDRHSGNTIYF.

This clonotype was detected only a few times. The CDR3 DNA is TGTGCCAGCAGCTCTTGGTCCAGGGCCACTGGGAACACTGAAGCTTTCTTT. Translation: CASSSWSRATGNTEAFF. J is TRBJ1-1 and V is TRBV7-3; a possible D gene is TRBD1 (5 bases). CDR3 length equals 17 residues. V dropped 4 bases and J dropped 1 base, with 19 bases sitting between them. Germline V gene lookup returns CDR1 SGHTA and CDR2 FQGTGA.

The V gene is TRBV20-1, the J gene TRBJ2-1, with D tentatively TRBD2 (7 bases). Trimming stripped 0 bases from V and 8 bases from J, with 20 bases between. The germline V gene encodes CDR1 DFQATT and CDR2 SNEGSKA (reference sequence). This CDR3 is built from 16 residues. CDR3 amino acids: CSARDLRGGGPDEQFF. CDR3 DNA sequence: TGCAGTGCTAGAGATCTGAGGGGGGGCGGCCCCGATGAGCAGTTCTTC.

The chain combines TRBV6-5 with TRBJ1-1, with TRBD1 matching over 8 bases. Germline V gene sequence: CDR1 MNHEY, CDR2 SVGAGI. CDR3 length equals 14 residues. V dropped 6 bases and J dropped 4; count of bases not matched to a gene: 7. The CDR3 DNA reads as TGTGCCAGCAGCCCGACAGGGGATACCACTGAAGCTTTCTTT. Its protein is CASSPTGDTTEAFF.

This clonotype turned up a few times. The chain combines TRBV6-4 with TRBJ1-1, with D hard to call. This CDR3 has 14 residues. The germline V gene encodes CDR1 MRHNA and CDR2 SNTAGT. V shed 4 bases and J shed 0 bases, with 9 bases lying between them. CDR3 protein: CASSVDPMNTEAFF. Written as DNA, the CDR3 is TGTGCCAGCAGTGTAGACCCTATGAACACTGAAGCTTTCTTT.

The CDR3 loop reads CSARGIYRTEAFF. Here the CDR3 DNA reads TGCAGTGCTAGAGGGATATACCGCACTGAAGCTTTCTTT. The rearrangement uses TRBV20-1 and TRBJ1-1, with D hard to call. The CDR3 runs 13 residues. The germline V gene has CDR1 DFQATT and CDR2 SNEGSKA (reference sequence). V gave up 1 base and J gave up 4 bases, with 10 bases separating them.

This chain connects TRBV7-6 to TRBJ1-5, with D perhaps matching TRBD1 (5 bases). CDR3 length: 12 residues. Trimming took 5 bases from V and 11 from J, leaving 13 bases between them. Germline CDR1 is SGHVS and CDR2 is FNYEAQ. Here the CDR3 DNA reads TGTGCCAGCAGCCTCTCCCAGGGAGCCCAGCATTTT. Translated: CASSLSQGAQHF.

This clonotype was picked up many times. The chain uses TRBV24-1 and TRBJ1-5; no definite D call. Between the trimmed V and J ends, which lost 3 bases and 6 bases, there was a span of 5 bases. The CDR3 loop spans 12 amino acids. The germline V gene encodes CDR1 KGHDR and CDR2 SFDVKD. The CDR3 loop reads CATSDGSQPQHF. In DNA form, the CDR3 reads TGTGCCACCAGTGATGGAAGTCAGCCCCAGCATTTT.

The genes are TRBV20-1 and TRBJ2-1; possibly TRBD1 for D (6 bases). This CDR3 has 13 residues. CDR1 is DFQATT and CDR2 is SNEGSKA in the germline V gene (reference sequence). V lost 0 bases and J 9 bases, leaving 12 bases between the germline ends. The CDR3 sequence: CSARDIGGGEQFF. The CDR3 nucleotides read TGCAGTGCTAGAGATATAGGGGGTGGTGAGCAGTTCTTC.

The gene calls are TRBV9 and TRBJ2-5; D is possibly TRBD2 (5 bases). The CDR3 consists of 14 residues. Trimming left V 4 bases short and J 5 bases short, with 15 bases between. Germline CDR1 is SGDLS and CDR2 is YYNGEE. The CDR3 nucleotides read TGTGCCAGCAGCCCTGTAGGCGTAGCGGAGACCCAGTACTTC. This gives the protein CASSPVGVAETQYF.

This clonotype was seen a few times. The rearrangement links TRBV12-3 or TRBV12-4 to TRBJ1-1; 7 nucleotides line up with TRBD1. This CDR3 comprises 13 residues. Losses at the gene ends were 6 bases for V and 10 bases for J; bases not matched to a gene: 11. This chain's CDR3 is CASRPDRDGVAFF. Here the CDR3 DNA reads TGTGCCAGCAGACCCGACAGGGACGGCGTAGCTTTCTTT.

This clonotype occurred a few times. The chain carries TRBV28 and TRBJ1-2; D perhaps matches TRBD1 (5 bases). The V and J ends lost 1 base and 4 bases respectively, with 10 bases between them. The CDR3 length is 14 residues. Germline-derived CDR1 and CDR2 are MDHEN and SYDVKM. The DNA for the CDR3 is TGTGCCAGCAGTTTATTCCGGGGGAGCTATGGCTACACCTTC. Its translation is CASSLFRGSYGYTF.

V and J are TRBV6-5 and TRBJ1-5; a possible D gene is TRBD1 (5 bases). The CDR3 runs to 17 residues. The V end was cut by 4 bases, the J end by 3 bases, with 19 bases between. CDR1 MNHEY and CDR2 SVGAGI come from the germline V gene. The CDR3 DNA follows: TGTGCCAGCAGTTCCTTCGGGGGTAGGAGCAACAATCAGCCCCAGCATTTT. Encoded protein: CASSSFGGRSNNQPQHF.

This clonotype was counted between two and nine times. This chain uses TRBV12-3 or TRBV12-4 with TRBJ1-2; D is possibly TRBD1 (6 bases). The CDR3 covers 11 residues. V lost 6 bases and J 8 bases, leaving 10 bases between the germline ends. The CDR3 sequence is CASSTGIGYTF. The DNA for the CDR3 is TGTGCCAGCAGCACAGGGATAGGCTACACCTTC.

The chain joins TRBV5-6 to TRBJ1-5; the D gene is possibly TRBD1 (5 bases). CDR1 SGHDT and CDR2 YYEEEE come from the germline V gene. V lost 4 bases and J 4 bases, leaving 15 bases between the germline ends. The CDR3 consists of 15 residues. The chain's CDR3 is CASSLAGRRNQPQHF. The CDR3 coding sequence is TGTGCCAGCAGCCTTGCGGGGCGAAGAAATCAGCCCCAGCATTTT. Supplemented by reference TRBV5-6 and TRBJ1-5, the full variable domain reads DAGVTQSPTHLIKTRGQQVTLRCSPKSGHDTVSWYQQALGQGPQFIFQYYEEEERQRGNFPDRFSGHQFPNYSSELNVNALLLGDSALYLCASSLAGRRNQPQHFGDGTRLSIL.

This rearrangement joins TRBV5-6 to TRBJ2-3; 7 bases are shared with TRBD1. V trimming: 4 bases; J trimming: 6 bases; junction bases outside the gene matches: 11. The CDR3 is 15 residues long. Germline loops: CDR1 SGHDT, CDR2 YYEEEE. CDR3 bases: TGTGCCAGCAGCCCTGGGACAGTTCTCATGGATACGCAGTATTTT. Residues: CASSPGTVLMDTQYF.

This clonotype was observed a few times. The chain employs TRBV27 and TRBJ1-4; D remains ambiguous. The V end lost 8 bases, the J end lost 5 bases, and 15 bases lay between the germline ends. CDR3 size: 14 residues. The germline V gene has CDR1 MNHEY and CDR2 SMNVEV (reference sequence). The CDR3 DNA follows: TGTGCCAGCGGATCGAACGGGATCAATGAAAAACTGTTTTTT. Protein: CASGSNGINEKLFF.

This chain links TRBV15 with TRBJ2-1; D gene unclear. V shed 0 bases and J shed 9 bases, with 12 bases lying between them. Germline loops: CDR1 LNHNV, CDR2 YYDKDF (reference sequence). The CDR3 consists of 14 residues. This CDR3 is CATSRDLGIGEQFF. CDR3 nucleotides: TGTGCCACCAGCAGAGATCTGGGGATAGGTGAGCAGTTCTTC.

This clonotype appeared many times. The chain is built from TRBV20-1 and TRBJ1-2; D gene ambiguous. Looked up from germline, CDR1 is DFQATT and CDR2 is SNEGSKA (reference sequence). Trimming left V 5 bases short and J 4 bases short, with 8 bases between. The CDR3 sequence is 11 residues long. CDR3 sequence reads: CSAPSLYGYTF. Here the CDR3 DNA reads TGCAGTGCTCCTTCCCTCTATGGCTACACCTTC.

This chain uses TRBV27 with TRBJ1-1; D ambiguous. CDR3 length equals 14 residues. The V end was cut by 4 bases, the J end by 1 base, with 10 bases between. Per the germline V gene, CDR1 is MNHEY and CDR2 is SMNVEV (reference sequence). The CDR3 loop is CASSWMFGNTEAFF. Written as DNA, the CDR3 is TGTGCCAGCAGTTGGATGTTCGGGAACACTGAAGCTTTCTTT.